What follows are 2 T cell receptor beta chains derived from one specimen sequenced in a study of blood T cells in healthy people across ages. A second PCR, run for roughly 7 to 11 cycles, used a sample-barcoded 5' primer plus a J-beta primer mix. TCRdb re-analysed the 5' RACE reads in MiXCR, keeping a single row per CDR3 protein. In the table there are some 900,000 distinct CDR3 sequences, 45% to 50% of which are singletons. Sequencing was done on a sample of blood. Receptors originate from a man aged 25-40 years in good health.

The chain uses TRBV7-9 and TRBJ1-2; 10 bases match TRBD1. Germline CDR1 reads SEHNR; CDR2 reads FQNEAQ (reference sequence). The CDR3 has 13 amino acids. Trimming took 5 bases from V and 6 from J; bases not matched to a gene: 3. The CDR3 DNA follows: TGTGCCAGCAGCGTAGGACAGGGGGATGGCTACACCTTC. This gives the protein CASSVGQGDGYTF. Based on the CDR3 plus reference TRBV7-9 and TRBJ1-2, the full variable domain is DTGVSQNPRHKITKRGQNVTFRCDPISEHNRLYWYRQTLGQGPEFLTYFQNEAQLEKSRLLSDRFSAERPKGSFSTLEIQRTEQGDSAMYLCASSVGQGDGYTFGSGTRLTVV.

This sequence joins TRBV6-5 and TRBJ2-7, with 10 bases lining up with TRBD2. This CDR3 comprises 16 residues. CDR1 and CDR2 from the germline V gene are MNHEY and SVGAGI. J lost 3 bases, V lost 4 bases, and 9 bases had no gene match. Here the CDR3 reads CASSSGLAGGLYEQYF. The CDR3, as DNA: TGTGCCAGCAGTTCGGGTTTAGCGGGGGGCCTCTACGAGCAGTACTTC.